What follows are 27 T cell receptor beta chains derived from one specimen sequenced in a study of T cells in localized non-small cell lung cancer. TCRdb's table, derived via immunoSEQ multiplex PCR, lists solely in-frame clones and lacks some. The repertoire consists of 90,000 or so clones, with roughly 86% occurring once and the leading ten covering roughly 14%. The sequences come from peripheral blood, collected before any cancer treatment. All receptors come from a man aged 35-75 years with stage I squamous cell lung carcinoma.

The genes are TRBV7-9 and TRBJ1-2; no reliable D call. CDR1 is SEHNR, CDR2 FQNEAQ, per germline (reference sequence). Trimming shortened V by 1 base and J by 6 bases, and 15 bases separated the two germline ends. CDR3 size: 15 residues. The CDR3 protein is CASSLELIGLDGYTF. CDR3 nucleotides: TGTGCCAGCAGCTTAGAGCTGATAGGTTTGGATGGCTACACCTTC.

The chain is built from TRBV18 and TRBJ1-4; no reliable D call. This CDR3 comprises 16 residues. CDR1 is KGHSH, CDR2 LQKENI, per germline. The V and J ends lost 3 bases and 2 bases respectively, with 13 bases between them. The CDR3 reads CASSPGPWSTNEKLFF. CDR3 bases: TGTGCCAGCTCACCTGGCCCATGGTCCACTAATGAAAAACTGTTTTTT.

V and J are TRBV9 and TRBJ2-2; 7 positions agree with TRBD2. CDR3 length: 17 residues. Per the germline V gene, CDR1 is SGDLS and CDR2 is YYNGEE. The J segment lost 2 bases and the V segment lost 0 bases, leaving 7 bases of the junction unmatched. The CDR3 bases are TGTGCCAGCAGCGTAGATCCCCTAGCGGAAAACACCGGGGAGCTGTTTTTT. Its protein product is CASSVDPLAENTGELFF. The variable domain in full, completed from reference TRBV9 and TRBJ2-2, reads DSGVTQTPKHLITATGQRVTLRCSPRSGDLSVYWYQQSLDQGLQFLIQYYNGEERAKGNILERFSAQQFPDLHSELNLSSLELGDSALYFCASSVDPLAENTGELFFGEGSRLTVL.

The chain couples TRBV19 to TRBJ2-1; D call uncertain. The CDR3 is made up of 12 amino acids. Germline values: CDR1 LNHDA, CDR2 SQIVND (reference sequence). Trimming left V 4 bases short and J 13 bases short, with 14 bases between. CDR3 nucleotides: TGTGCCAGTAGTAGGTTGCCCGTAATTCAGTTCTTC. Its protein is CASSRLPVIQFF.

V gene TRBV4-1 combines with J gene TRBJ1-1; D is uncertain. CDR3 length equals 14 residues. CDR1 and CDR2 (germline): MGHRA, YSYEKL. Trimming shortened V by 2 bases and J by 7 bases, and 14 bases separated the two germline ends. CDR3 sequence reads: CASSQYLGWGEAFF. CDR3 bases: TGCGCCAGCAGCCAATACCTCGGATGGGGTGAAGCTTTCTTT.

This clone was counted a single time. V is TRBV5-1 and J is TRBJ2-5, with TRBD1 matching over 8 bases. The CDR3 runs 14 residues. Trimming at V came to 2 bases and at J to 1 base, leaving 1 base not matched to a gene. Germline CDR1 reads SGHRS; CDR2 reads YFSETQ. The CDR3 DNA reads TGCGCCAGCAGCTTCGGGACAGGCCAAGAGACCCAGTACTTC. This sequence encodes CASSFGTGQETQYF.

In DNA form, the CDR3 reads TGTGCCAGCAGCCTCCGTTACAGGGGTAACTATGGCTACACCTTC. Protein product: CASSLRYRGNYGYTF. The V call is TRBV28, the J call TRBJ1-2, with 7 positions matching TRBD1. After removal of 6 bases from V and 1 base from J, the junction contained 8 bases not matched to a gene. Germline CDR1 MDHEN, CDR2 SYDVKM. The CDR3 loop spans 15 amino acids.

This chain connects TRBV27 to TRBJ1-6, with D maybe TRBD1 (5 bases). From germline, CDR1 is MNHEY and CDR2 SMNVEV (reference sequence). Trimming took 5 bases from V and 4 from J, leaving 9 bases between them. The CDR3 extends over 14 amino acids. CDR3 in amino acids: CASSVTGYNSPLHF. The CDR3 coding sequence is TGTGCCAGCAGTGTAACAGGTTATAATTCACCCCTCCACTTT.

The chain is built from TRBV9 and TRBJ1-2, with a weak D call TRBD1 (5 bases). Germline lookup yields CDR1 SGDLS and CDR2 YYNGEE. This CDR3 spans 14 amino acids. V lost 0 bases, J lost 6 bases, and 12 bases lay in between. CDR3 sequence reads: CASSVAGEMNGYTF. The CDR3 coding sequence is TGTGCCAGCAGCGTAGCGGGGGAGATGAATGGCTACACCTTC.

V is TRBV4-1 and J is TRBJ2-7, with 10 bases aligning to TRBD1. The V and J ends lost 4 bases and 6 bases, in that order; junction bases with no gene match: 9. This CDR3 has 15 residues. Germline CDR1 reads MGHRA; CDR2 reads YSYEKL. The CDR3 is CASSRGGTGAPEQYF. CDR3 in DNA: TGCGCCAGCAGCCGGGGCGGGACAGGGGCGCCCGAGCAGTACTTC.

The rearrangement uses TRBV6-1 and TRBJ1-2; possible D gene TRBD1, 5 bases. CDR1 MNHNS and CDR2 SASEGT come from the germline V gene. The length of the CDR3 is 13 residues. V was cut by 3 bases and J by 8 bases, with 13 bases left in between. The CDR3: CASSELSSGGYTF. DNA of the CDR3: TGTGCCAGCAGTGAGCTCTCATCAGGGGGCTACACCTTC.

This clone showed up just a few times. The genes are TRBV4-3 and TRBJ2-1; D is ambiguous. CDR1 LGHNA and CDR2 YSLEER come from the germline V gene. V was clipped by 1 base and J by 0 bases, with 7 bases between them. The CDR3 sequence is 15 residues long. CDR3 amino acids: CASSQGVSSYNEQFF. CDR3 coding DNA: TGCGCCAGCAGCCAAGGGGTAAGCTCCTACAATGAGCAGTTCTTC.

The chain links TRBV29-1 to TRBJ1-2; TRBD1 might be the D (5 bases). Trimming took 8 bases from V and 8 from J, leaving 18 bases between them. The CDR3 is 12 amino acids. Germline V gives CDR1 SQVTM, CDR2 ANQGSEA. CDR3 protein: CSSLMGRRGYTF. Written as DNA, the CDR3 is TGCAGCTCCTTAATGGGGCGTAGGGGCTACACCTTC.

The chain links TRBV4-1 to TRBJ1-2; D is unresolved. The V end lost 1 base, the J end lost 6 bases, and 15 bases lay between the germline ends. Germline V gene lookup returns CDR1 MGHRA and CDR2 YSYEKL. The CDR3 contains 15 residues. The CDR3 loop reads CASSQAPQDPHGYTF. In DNA form, the CDR3 reads TGCGCCAGCAGCCAAGCCCCCCAGGATCCCCATGGCTACACCTTC.

The chain uses TRBV2 and TRBJ1-6; TRBD1 agrees at 9 bases. This CDR3 has 15 amino acids. Germline-derived CDR1 and CDR2 are SNHLY and FYNNEI. After removal of 6 bases from V and 10 bases from J, the junction contained 10 bases not matched to a gene. CDR3 sequence reads: CASRPSDRGGSPLHF. CDR3 nucleotides: TGTGCCAGCAGACCATCGGACAGGGGCGGATCACCCCTCCACTTT.

V and J are TRBV9 and TRBJ2-5, with TRBD1 identical over 8 bases. Germline CDR1 reads SGDLS; CDR2 reads YYNGEE. There are 15 residues in the CDR3. Germline trimming cut 0 bases from V and 5 bases from J; bases unmatched to any gene: 6. DNA of the CDR3: TGTGCCAGCAGCGTAGCTCGAAGACAGGGGGAGACCCAGTACTTC. Protein sequence: CASSVARRQGETQYF.

This chain links TRBV18 with TRBJ1-5, with unresolved D. This CDR3 region has 14 residues. Germline V gene data show CDR1 as KGHSH and CDR2 as LQKENI. V lost 3 bases, J lost 4 bases, and 10 bases lay in between. DNA for the CDR3: TGTGCCAGCTCACCGTCCCAGAGAAATCAGCCCCAGCATTTT. Translating it yields CASSPSQRNQPQHF.

V and J are TRBV11-2 and TRBJ2-7; D might be TRBD1 (6 bases). The CDR3 runs 15 residues. Germline V gene sequence: CDR1 SGHAT, CDR2 FQNNGV. V lost 2 bases and J 0 bases, leaving 11 bases between the germline ends. Written as DNA, the CDR3 is TGTGCCAGCAGCTTACGGACAGTATACTCCTACGAGCAGTACTTC. Translation gives CASSLRTVYSYEQYF.

This clone was seen more than once but under ten times. V gene TRBV9 combines with J gene TRBJ2-1; D is unclear. This CDR3 has 12 amino acids. Germline V gene sequence: CDR1 SGDLS, CDR2 YYNGEE. Trimming shortened V by 4 bases and J by 7 bases, and 9 bases separated the two germline ends. The CDR3 sequence: CASSPVGNEQFF. In nucleotides, the CDR3 is TGTGCCAGCAGCCCGGTCGGGAATGAGCAGTTCTTC.

This clone was found once. The V call is TRBV14, the J call TRBJ2-2, with D unclear. Germline V gives CDR1 SGHDN, CDR2 FVKESK. Trimming removed 4 bases at V and 3 bases at J, with 6 bases between. This CDR3 is 13 amino acids long. CDR3 DNA: TGTGCCAGCAGCCCCCAGTACACCGGGGAGCTGTTTTTT. It encodes CASSPQYTGELFF.

The J gene is TRBJ1-1, the V gene TRBV19; D not resolved. The germline V and J ends were trimmed by 2 bases and 1 base, with 8 bases remaining between them. The germline gives CDR1 LNHDA, CDR2 SQIVND (reference sequence). CDR3 length equals 14 residues. The CDR3 loop is CASSISPKNTEAFF. The DNA of the CDR3 is TGTGCCAGTAGTATATCCCCTAAGAACACTGAAGCTTTCTTT.

The chain carries TRBV5-6 and TRBJ2-5; no reliable D call. The length of the CDR3 is 13 residues. Trimming shortened V by 5 bases and J by 6 bases, and 14 bases separated the two germline ends. Germline assignment: CDR1 SGHDT and CDR2 YYEEEE. The CDR3 loop is CASRGLLGKTQYF. Written as DNA, the CDR3 is TGTGCCAGCAGAGGGCTACTGGGCAAGACCCAGTACTTC.

This chain connects TRBV7-9 to TRBJ2-2; the D call may be TRBD1 or TRBD2 (5 bases each). CDR1 and CDR2 from the germline V gene are SEHNR and FQNEAQ (reference sequence). The length of the CDR3 is 14 residues. Trimming took 5 bases from V and 5 from J, leaving 12 bases between them. The DNA for the CDR3 is TGTGCCAGCAGCGATAACGAGGGGACCGGGGAGCTGTTTTTT. Its translation is CASSDNEGTGELFF. Filled out from reference TRBV7-9 and TRBJ2-2, the complete variable domain reads DTGVSQNPRHKITKRGQNVTFRCDPISEHNRLYWYRQTLGQGPEFLTYFQNEAQLEKSRLLSDRFSAERPKGSFSTLEIQRTEQGDSAMYLCASSDNEGTGELFFGEGSRLTVL.

This rearrangement joins TRBV4-1 to TRBJ2-5, with 9 bases matching TRBD1. Germline V gene lookup returns CDR1 MGHRA and CDR2 YSYEKL. The CDR3 is 15 residues long. V dropped 3 bases and J dropped 2; count of bases not matched to a gene: 4. The CDR3 loop is CASSHSDRGQETQYF. In DNA form, the CDR3 reads TGCGCCAGCAGCCACTCCGACAGGGGGCAAGAGACCCAGTACTTC.

The genes are TRBV7-9 and TRBJ1-2, with D possibly TRBD1 on 5 matching bases. V shed 1 base and J shed 14 bases, with 17 bases lying between them. Germline V gene data show CDR1 as SEHNR and CDR2 as FQNEAQ (reference sequence). The CDR3 is made up of 13 amino acids. CDR3 nucleotides: TGTGCCAGCAGCTTAGGGTCGGATCGGACAATTACCTTC. Its protein product is CASSLGSDRTITF.

The chain carries TRBV7-4 and TRBJ1-2, with 8 positions matching TRBD1. CDR1 and CDR2 from the germline V gene are SGHVT and SQSDAQ. The CDR3 runs to 16 residues. V gave up 5 bases and J gave up 4 bases; unmatched junction bases: 12. CDR3 in DNA: TGTGCCAGCAGCCTCAAGACAGGGGTGGGAAGCTATGGCTACACCTTC. This codes for CASSLKTGVGSYGYTF.

The gene calls are TRBV4-1 and TRBJ2-3; D unclear. Deletions cut 1 base from V and 4 bases from J, with 6 bases between. Germline V gene sequence: CDR1 MGHRA, CDR2 YSYEKL. The CDR3 extends over 13 amino acids. The CDR3, as DNA: TGCGCCAGCAGCCAAGGCTCAGCAGATACGCAGTATTTT. It codes for CASSQGSADTQYF.